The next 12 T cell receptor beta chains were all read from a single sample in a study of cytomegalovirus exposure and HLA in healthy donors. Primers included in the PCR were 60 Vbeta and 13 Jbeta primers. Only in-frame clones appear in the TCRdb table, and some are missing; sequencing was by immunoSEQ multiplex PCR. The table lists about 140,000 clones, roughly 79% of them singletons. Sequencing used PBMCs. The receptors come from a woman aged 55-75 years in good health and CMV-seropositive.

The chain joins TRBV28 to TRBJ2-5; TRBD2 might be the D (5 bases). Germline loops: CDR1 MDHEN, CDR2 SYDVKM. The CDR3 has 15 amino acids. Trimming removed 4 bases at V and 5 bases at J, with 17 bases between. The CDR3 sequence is CASSSPTTGVETQYF. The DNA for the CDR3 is TGTGCCAGCAGTTCACCTACTACCGGGGTGGAGACCCAGTACTTC.

CDR3 sequence: CASSQERGFNEQFF. CDR3 sequence (DNA): TGCGCCAGCAGCCAAGAAAGAGGATTCAATGAGCAGTTCTTC. J is TRBJ2-1 and V is TRBV4-1, with D uncertain. V was pared by 0 bases and J by 6 bases, with 9 bases between. Germline assignment: CDR1 MGHRA and CDR2 YSYEKL. CDR3 length: 14 amino acids.

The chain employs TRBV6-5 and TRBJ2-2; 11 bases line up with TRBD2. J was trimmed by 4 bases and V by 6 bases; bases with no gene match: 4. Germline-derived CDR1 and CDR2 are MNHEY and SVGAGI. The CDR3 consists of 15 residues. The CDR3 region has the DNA TGTGCCAGCAGAACTGGGACTAGCGGCACCGGGGAGCTGTTTTTT. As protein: CASRTGTSGTGELFF.

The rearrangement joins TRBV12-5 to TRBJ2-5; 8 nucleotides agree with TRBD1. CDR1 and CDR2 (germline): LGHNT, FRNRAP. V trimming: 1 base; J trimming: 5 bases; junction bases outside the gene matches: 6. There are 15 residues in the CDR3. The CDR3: CASGLGTGLGETQYF. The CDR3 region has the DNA TGTGCTAGTGGTTTGGGGACAGGGCTCGGTGAGACCCAGTACTTC.

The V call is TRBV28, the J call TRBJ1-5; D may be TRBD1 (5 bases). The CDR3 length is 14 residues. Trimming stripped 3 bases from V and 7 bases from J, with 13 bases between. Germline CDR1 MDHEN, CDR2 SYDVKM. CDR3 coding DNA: TGTGCCAGCAGTTTCGGAAGGGGTATACAGCCCCAGCATTTT. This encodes CASSFGRGIQPQHF.

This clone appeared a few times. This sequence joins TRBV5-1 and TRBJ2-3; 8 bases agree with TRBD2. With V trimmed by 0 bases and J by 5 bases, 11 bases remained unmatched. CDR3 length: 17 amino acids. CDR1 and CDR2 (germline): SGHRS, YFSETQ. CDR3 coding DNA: TGCGCCAGCAGCTTGGATCGCAGAGCGGGAGTGGGAGATACGCAGTATTTT. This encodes CASSLDRRAGVGDTQYF.

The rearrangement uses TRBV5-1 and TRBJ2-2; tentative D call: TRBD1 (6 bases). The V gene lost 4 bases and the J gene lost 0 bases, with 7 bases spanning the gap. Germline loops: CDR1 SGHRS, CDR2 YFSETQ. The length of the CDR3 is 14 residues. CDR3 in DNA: TGCGCCAGCAGCCGGGACACGAACACCGGGGAGCTGTTTTTT. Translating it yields CASSRDTNTGELFF. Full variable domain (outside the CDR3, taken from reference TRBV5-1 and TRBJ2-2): KAGVTQTPRYLIKTRGQQVTLSCSPISGHRSVSWYQQTPGQGLQFLFEYFSETQRNKGNFPGRFSGRQFSNSRSEMNVSTLELGDSALYLCASSRDTNTGELFFGEGSRLTVL.

For the CDR3, the DNA is TGTGCCAGTACCCTTGGGCAGAACACTGAAGCTTTCTTT. Protein product: CASTLGQNTEAFF. This chain links TRBV19 with TRBJ1-1, with D unresolved. Germline lookup yields CDR1 LNHDA and CDR2 SQIVND (reference sequence). The CDR3 runs to 13 residues. Between the trimmed V and J ends, which lost 7 bases and 1 base, there was a span of 10 bases.

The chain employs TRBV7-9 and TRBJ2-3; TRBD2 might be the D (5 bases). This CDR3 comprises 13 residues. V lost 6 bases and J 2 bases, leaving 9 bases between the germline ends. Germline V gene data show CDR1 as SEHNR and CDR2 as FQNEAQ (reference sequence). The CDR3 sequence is CASSRTLTDTQYF. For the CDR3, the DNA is TGTGCCAGCAGTAGGACTCTCACAGATACGCAGTATTTT.

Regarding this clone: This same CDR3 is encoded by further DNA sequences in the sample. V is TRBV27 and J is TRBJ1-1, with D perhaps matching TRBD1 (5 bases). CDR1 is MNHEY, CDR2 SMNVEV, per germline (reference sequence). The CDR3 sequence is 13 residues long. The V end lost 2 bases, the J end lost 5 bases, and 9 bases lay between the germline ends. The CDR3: CASSLAGGTEAFF. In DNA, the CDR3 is TGTGCCAGCAGTTTAGCCGGGGGGACTGAAGCTTTCTTT.

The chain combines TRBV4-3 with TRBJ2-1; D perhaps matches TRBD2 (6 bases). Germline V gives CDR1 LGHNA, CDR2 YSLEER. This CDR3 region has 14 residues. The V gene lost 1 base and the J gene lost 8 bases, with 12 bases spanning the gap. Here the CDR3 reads CASSQGEAGYEQFF. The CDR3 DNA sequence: TGCGCCAGCAGCCAAGGAGAGGCGGGATATGAGCAGTTCTTC.

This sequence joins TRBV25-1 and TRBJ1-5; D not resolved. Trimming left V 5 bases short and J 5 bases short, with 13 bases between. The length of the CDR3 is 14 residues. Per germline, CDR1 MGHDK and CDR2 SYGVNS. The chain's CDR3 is CASSRQESYQPQHF. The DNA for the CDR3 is TGTGCCAGCAGTCGGCAGGAATCATATCAGCCCCAGCATTTT. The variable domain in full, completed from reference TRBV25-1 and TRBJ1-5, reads EADIYQTPRYLVIGTGKKITLECSQTMGHDKMYWYQQDPGMELHLIHYSYGVNSTEKGDLSSESTVSRIRTEHFPLTLESARPSHTSQYLCASSRQESYQPQHFGDGTRLSIL.